This entry is about one T cell receptor beta chain. The data are from a study of control samples from healthy donors and cancer patients. Sequencing used immunoSEQ multiplex PCR; TCRdb keeps in-frame clones, though not all of them. Of 100,000 to 150,000 clones in the sample, around 94% were seen once. CDR1 and CDR2 from the germline V gene are SGHVS and FQNEAQ. Trimming removed 3 bases from V and 4 bases from J, with 12 bases in between. This CDR3 has 14 amino acids. The chain links TRBV7-8 to TRBJ1-1; maybe TRBD1 (5 bases). This receptor was obtained from an elderly man with head and neck cancer. Sequenced sample: PBMCs. Here the CDR3 reads CASSFGTGSTEAFF. Here the CDR3 DNA reads TGTGCCAGCAGCTTCGGGACGGGGAGCACTGAAGCTTTCTTT.